Below, one TCR beta chain is given with its context. The sample belongs to a study of blood T cell repertoires in COVID-19. About the study: PBMCs, B-cell-depleted T cells, or T cells provided the cDNA or gDNA that made up the material.

Method: immunoSEQ multiplex PCR; TCRdb's copy keeps in-frame clones and lacks some. This repertoire shows about 200,000 clones, 88% found once; its top ten account for 5.5% to 7%. The sequence was collected from a middle-aged man with active or convalescent COVID-19. Specimen: peripheral blood.

CDR3 sequence (DNA): TGTGCCAGCAGTTATTCCGACAGGGGGGACACTGAAGCTTTCTTT. The encoded protein is CASSYSDRGDTEAFF. The chain carries TRBV6-6 and TRBJ1-1, with 9 bases aligning to TRBD1. Germline CDR1 reads MNHNY; CDR2 reads SVGAGI (reference sequence). The J segment lost 3 bases and the V segment lost 3 bases, leaving 5 bases of the junction unmatched. The CDR3 is made up of 15 amino acids.